One sample yielded the 19 T cell receptor beta chains listed below, sequenced in a study of OX40 agonist ivuxolimab in advanced cancers. Using immunoSEQ multiplex PCR, the repertoire was profiled, and TCRdb retains in-frame clones only, with some absent. The sample holds roughly 40,000 clones, about 87% seen once. Sequences were derived from CD4+ or CD8+ T cells sorted from blood, sampled in a trial of the OX40 agonist ivuxolimab. These receptors all come from an adult with an advanced solid tumor such as melanoma, head and neck, liver or kidney cancer.

This sequence joins TRBV5-1 and TRBJ2-5; no definite D call. The CDR3 covers 15 residues. Trimming shortened V by 1 base and J by 1 base, and 11 bases separated the two germline ends. The germline CDR1 and CDR2 sequences are SGHRS and YFSETQ. The CDR3: CASSLSPPPQETQYF. CDR3 DNA: TGCGCCAGCAGCTTGAGTCCGCCCCCCCAAGAGACCCAGTACTTC.

The chain links TRBV20-1 to TRBJ2-4; either TRBD1 or TRBD2 may supply D (5 bases each). CDR1 DFQATT and CDR2 SNEGSKA come from the germline V gene (reference sequence). This CDR3 region has 10 residues. V was cut by 1 base and J by 11 bases, with 6 bases left in between. DNA of the CDR3: TGCAGTGCTAGAGGGGACCTTCAGTACTTC. It yields the protein CSARGDLQYF.

This clone has a handful of counts. This chain connects TRBV4-2 to TRBJ2-1, with TRBD2 identical over 7 bases. Germline-derived CDR1 and CDR2 are LGHNA and YNFKEQ. Germline trimming cut 4 bases from V and 0 bases from J; bases unmatched to any gene: 3. This CDR3 region has 15 residues. CDR3 DNA sequence: TGTGCCAGCAGCCCCAGCGGGGTCTCCTACAATGAGCAGTTCTTC. Protein sequence: CASSPSGVSYNEQFF.

The V call is TRBV7-9, the J call TRBJ2-1; TRBD2 aligns across 7 bases. The CDR3 length is 15 residues. Germline V gene lookup returns CDR1 SEHNR and CDR2 FQNEAQ (reference sequence). V was clipped by 1 base and J by 6 bases; unmatched bases: 6. The CDR3 is CASSLDAGAGNEQFF. In nucleotides, the CDR3 is TGTGCCAGCAGCTTAGACGCGGGAGCGGGCAATGAGCAGTTCTTC.

The chain is built from TRBV6-5 and TRBJ2-3; D ambiguous. CDR1 is MNHEY and CDR2 is SVGAGI in the germline V gene. The CDR3 is 13 amino acids. With 7 bases removed from V and 1 base from J, the gap between germline ends came to 9 bases. The CDR3 nucleotides are TGTGCCAGCAAACGTCGGGGCACAGATACGCAGTATTTT. Its translation is CASKRRGTDTQYF.

The chain joins TRBV29-1 to TRBJ1-3, with D possibly matching TRBD1 (6 bases). Germline CDR1 and CDR2: SQVTM and ANQGSEA. The CDR3 loop spans 12 amino acids. Trimming shortened V by 5 bases and J by 4 bases, and 9 bases separated the two germline ends. CDR3: CSVLQGGNTIYF. The CDR3 DNA sequence: TGCAGCGTTTTACAGGGAGGAAACACCATATATTTT.

The chain combines TRBV28 with TRBJ1-2, with D uncertain. The CDR3 contains 12 residues. CDR1 is MDHEN and CDR2 is SYDVKM in the germline V gene. The V end was cut by 6 bases, the J end by 8 bases, with 13 bases between. DNA of the CDR3: TGTGCCAGCAGCACCCGGGGTTACGGCTACACCTTC. It yields the protein CASSTRGYGYTF.

This clone appeared a few times. The gene calls are TRBV6-1 and TRBJ2-3; the D is unclear. The length of the CDR3 is 9 residues. Germline CDR1 MNHNS, CDR2 SASEGT. Trimming stripped 10 bases from V and 6 bases from J, with 5 bases between. CDR3: CATGDTQYF. CDR3 sequence (DNA): TGTGCCACCGGGGATACGCAGTATTTT.

The rearrangement links TRBV2 to TRBJ2-5; D is ambiguous. The germline V and J ends were trimmed by 6 bases and 5 bases, with 10 bases remaining between them. The CDR3 covers 12 residues. Germline V CDR1 and CDR2: SNHLY, FYNNEI. The CDR3 DNA sequence: TGTGCCAGCAGCGGGCCCGGGGAGACCCAGTACTTC. It translates to CASSGPGETQYF.

The chain recombines TRBV28 with TRBJ1-1; D is undetermined. The CDR3 is made up of 12 amino acids. Germline assignment: CDR1 MDHEN and CDR2 SYDVKM. Trimming pared 7 bases from V and 2 bases from J, leaving 8 bases between. The CDR3 protein is CASTVGNTEAFF. In nucleotides, the CDR3 is TGTGCCAGCACTGTAGGCAACACTGAAGCTTTCTTT.

The chain carries TRBV19 and TRBJ2-3; no reliable D call. Germline CDR1 reads LNHDA; CDR2 reads SQIVND (reference sequence). V lost 7 bases to trimming and J lost 1 base, with 18 bases between them. The CDR3 runs to 16 residues. The CDR3 nucleotides are TGTGCCAGTAAGCCCCTCACGGACCGGGGCACAGATACGCAGTATTTT. Encoded protein: CASKPLTDRGTDTQYF.

The rearrangement uses TRBV28 and TRBJ1-2; D remains ambiguous. Germline values: CDR1 MDHEN, CDR2 SYDVKM. This CDR3 comprises 14 residues. Trimming stripped 6 bases from V and 4 bases from J, with 15 bases between. DNA for the CDR3: TGTGCCAGCAGCCTAGGTTATCCGGGCTATGGCTACACCTTC. Translating gives CASSLGYPGYGYTF.

This rearrangement joins TRBV7-6 to TRBJ1-1; the D is unclear. This CDR3 is built from 15 residues. CDR1 SGHVS and CDR2 FNYEAQ come from the germline V gene. The V end was cut by 2 bases, the J end by 5 bases, with 15 bases between. CDR3 sequence: CASSLRLAGGTEAFF. The CDR3 bases are TGTGCCAGCAGCTTAAGGCTGGCGGGTGGAACTGAAGCTTTCTTT. Using reference TRBV7-6 and TRBJ1-1 for the parts outside the CDR3, the full variable domain is GAGVSQSPRYKVTKRGQDVALRCDPISGHVSLYWYRQALGQGPEFLTYFNYEAQQDKSGLPNDRFSAERPEGSISTLTIQRTEQRDSAMYRCASSLRLAGGTEAFFGQGTRLTVV.

The V call is TRBV30, the J call TRBJ1-6, with a weak D call TRBD1 (6 bases). V lost 2 bases and J lost 2, with 10 bases in between. The length of the CDR3 is 15 residues. Germline V lookup: CDR1 GTSNPN, CDR2 SVGIG (reference sequence). The CDR3, as DNA: TGTGCCTGGAGTAGCAGGGGAACCTATAATTCACCCCTCCACTTT. Its protein is CAWSSRGTYNSPLHF.

CDR3 DNA: TGTGCCATCAGGAGGGGACTAGCGGCCGGGGGCGATGAGCAGTTCTTC. It codes for CAIRRGLAAGGDEQFF. The chain couples TRBV10-3 to TRBJ2-1; 11 bases agree with TRBD2. Trimming at V came to 6 bases and at J to 8 bases, leaving 12 bases not matched to a gene. Germline assignment: CDR1 ENHRY and CDR2 SYGVKD. The CDR3 has 16 amino acids.

The chain has TRBV7-8 and TRBJ1-4; D gene uncertain. The germline V gene has CDR1 SGHVS and CDR2 FQNEAQ. The CDR3 is 13 residues long. V was cut by 8 bases and J by 4 bases, with 11 bases left in between. The CDR3 reads CASRTRRNEKLFF. DNA for the CDR3: TGTGCCAGCCGCACCCGGCGTAATGAAAAACTGTTTTTT. The full variable domain, in which reference TRBV7-8 and TRBJ1-4 provide the parts outside the CDR3, is GAGVSQSPRYKVAKRGQDVALRCDPISGHVSLFWYQQALGQGPEFLTYFQNEAQLDKSGLPSDRFFAERPEGSVSTLKIQRTQQEDSAVYLCASRTRRNEKLFFGSGTQLSVL.

CDR3: CASRAGGINAEAFF. The CDR3 DNA is TGTGCCAGCAGGGCCGGAGGCATAAACGCTGAAGCTTTCTTT. J is TRBJ1-1 and V is TRBV6-6; D remains unclear. Germline values: CDR1 MNHNY, CDR2 SVGAGI (reference sequence). The CDR3 has 14 amino acids. Trimming removed 6 bases at V and 6 bases at J, with 17 bases between.

This clone has a single count. The chain employs TRBV19 and TRBJ2-1; perhaps TRBD2 as D (6 bases). Trimming left V 1 base short and J 3 bases short, with 13 bases between. This CDR3 spans 16 amino acids. CDR1 LNHDA and CDR2 SQIVND come from the germline V gene (reference sequence). Written as DNA, the CDR3 is TGTGCCAGTAGTATAGTCTCGGGACTCCACTACAATGAGCAGTTCTTC. It codes for CASSIVSGLHYNEQFF.

J is TRBJ2-4 and V is TRBV9; D unclear. V shed 3 bases and J shed 0 bases, with 13 bases lying between them. Germline loops: CDR1 SGDLS, CDR2 YYNGEE. This CDR3 is built from 16 residues. CDR3 protein: CASSASGILAKNIQYF. CDR3 sequence (DNA): TGTGCCAGCAGCGCCTCAGGTATTCTAGCCAAAAACATTCAGTACTTC.